The T cell receptor (beta chain) under discussion was sequenced for a study of long-term antiretroviral therapy in people with HIV. Overall study results and limits: Relative to transplant donor controls, diversity remained lower despite increasing after ART.

Germline V gene sequence: CDR1 SGHVS, CDR2 FNYEAQ. CDR3 length equals 15 residues. The V and J ends lost 3 bases and 0 bases respectively, with 12 bases between them. Regarding this clone: The target antigen is unknown.

An immunoSEQ assay, version v3.0, was performed at survey level. TCRdb keeps only in-frame clones here, not all; method: immunoSEQ multiplex PCR. The data show 20,000 to 30,000 clones, 86% seen once. The origin of this receptor is a man aged 35-49 years with HIV. V and J are TRBV7-6 and TRBJ2-7, with D possibly called TRBD1 or TRBD2 (5 bases each). Source: unsorted PBMCs, taken approximately 2.7 years after starting antiretroviral therapy. The CDR3 nucleotides read TGTGCCAGCAGCTTGTCCGGGACGCACTCCTACGAGCAGTACTTC. This encodes CASSLSGTHSYEQYF.